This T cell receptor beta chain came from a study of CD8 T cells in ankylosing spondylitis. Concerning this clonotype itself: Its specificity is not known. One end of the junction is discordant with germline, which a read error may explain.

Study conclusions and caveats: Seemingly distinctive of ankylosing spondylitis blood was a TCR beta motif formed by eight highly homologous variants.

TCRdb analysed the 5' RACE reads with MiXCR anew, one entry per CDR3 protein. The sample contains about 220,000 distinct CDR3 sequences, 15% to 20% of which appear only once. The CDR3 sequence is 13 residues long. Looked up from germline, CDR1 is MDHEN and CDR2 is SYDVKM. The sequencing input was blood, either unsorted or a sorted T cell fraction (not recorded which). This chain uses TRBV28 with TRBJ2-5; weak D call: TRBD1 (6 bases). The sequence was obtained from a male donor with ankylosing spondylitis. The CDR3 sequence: CASSLFDRETQYF. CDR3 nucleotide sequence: TGCGCCAGCAGTTTATTCGACAGGGAGACCCAGTACTTC. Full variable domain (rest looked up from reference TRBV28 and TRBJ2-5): DVKVTQSSRYLVKRTGEKVFLECVQDMDHENMFWYRQDPGLGLRLIYFSYDVKMKEKGDIPEGYSVSREKKERFSLILESASTNQTSMYLCASSLFDRETQYFGPGTRLLVL.